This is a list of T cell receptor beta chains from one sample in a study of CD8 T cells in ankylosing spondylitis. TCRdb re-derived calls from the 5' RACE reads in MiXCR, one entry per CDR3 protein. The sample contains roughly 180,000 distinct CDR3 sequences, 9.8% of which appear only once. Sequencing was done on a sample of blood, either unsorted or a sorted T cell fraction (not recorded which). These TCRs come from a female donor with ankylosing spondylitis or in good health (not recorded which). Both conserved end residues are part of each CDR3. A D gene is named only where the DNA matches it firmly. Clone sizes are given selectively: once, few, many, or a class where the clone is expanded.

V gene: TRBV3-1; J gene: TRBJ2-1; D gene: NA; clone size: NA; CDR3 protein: CASTPEKGFGFTYNEQFF; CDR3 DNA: TGTGCCAGCACCCCGGAGAAGGGTTTTGGTTTCACCTACAATGAGCAGTTCTTC
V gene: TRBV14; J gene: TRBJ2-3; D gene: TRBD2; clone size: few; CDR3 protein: CASSLRDKAFGAGVTDTQYF; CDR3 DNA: TGTGCCAGCAGCCTCCGGGACAAGGCGTTTGGAGCGGGAGTCACAGATACGCAGTATTTT
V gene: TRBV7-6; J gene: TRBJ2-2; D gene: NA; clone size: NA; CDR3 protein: CASSLVPGVRTGELFF; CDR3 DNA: TGTGCCAGCAGCTTAGTGCCGGGAGTTCGCACCGGGGAGCTGTTTTTT
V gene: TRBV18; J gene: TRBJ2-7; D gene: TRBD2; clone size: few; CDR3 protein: CASSPREGTYEQYF; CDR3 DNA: TGTGCCAGCTCACCACGGGAGGGCACCTACGAGCAGTACTTC
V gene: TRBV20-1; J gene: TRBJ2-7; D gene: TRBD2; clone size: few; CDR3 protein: CSAIPQREGSYEQYF; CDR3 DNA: TGCAGTGCTATCCCCCAGCGGGAAGGGTCCTACGAGCAGTACTTC
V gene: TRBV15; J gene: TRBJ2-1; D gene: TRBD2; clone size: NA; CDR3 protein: CATSRDSGRVSNEQFF; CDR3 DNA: TGTGCCACCAGCAGAGATTCAGGGAGGGTGTCCAATGAGCAGTTCTTC
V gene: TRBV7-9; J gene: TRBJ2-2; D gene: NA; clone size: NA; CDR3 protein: CASSAGARGGELFF; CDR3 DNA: TGTGCCAGCAGCGCCGGGGCCCGGGGCGGGGAGCTGTTTTTT
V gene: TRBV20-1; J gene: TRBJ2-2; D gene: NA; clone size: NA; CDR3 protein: CSARVPSSWRHPNFNTGELFF; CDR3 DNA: TGCAGTGCTAGAGTCCCCTCATCTTGGCGACACCCGAATTTTAACACCGGGGAGCTGTTTTTT
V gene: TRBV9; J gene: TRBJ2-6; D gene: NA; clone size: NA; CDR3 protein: CASSVDWTSGANVLTF; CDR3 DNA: TGTGCCAGCAGCGTAGACTGGACCTCTGGGGCCAACGTCCTGACTTTC
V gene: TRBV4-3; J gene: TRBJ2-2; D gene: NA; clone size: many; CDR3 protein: CASSPGRGRYTGELFF; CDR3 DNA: TGCGCCAGCAGCCCGGGACGGGGGAGGTACACCGGGGAGCTGTTTTTT
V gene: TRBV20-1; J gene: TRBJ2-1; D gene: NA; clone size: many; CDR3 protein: CSARERVAYNEQFF; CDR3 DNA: TGCAGTGCTAGGGAGCGGGTGGCCTACAATGAGCAGTTCTTC
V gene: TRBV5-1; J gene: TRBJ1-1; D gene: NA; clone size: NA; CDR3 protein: CASSGQSNTEAFF; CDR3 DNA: TGCGCCAGCAGCGGACAGTCGAACACTGAAGCTTTCTTT
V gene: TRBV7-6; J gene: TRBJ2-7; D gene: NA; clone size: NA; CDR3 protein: CASSSQRIGGAYEQYF; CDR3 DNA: TGTGCCAGCAGCTCTCAAAGGATTGGCGGTGCCTACGAGCAGTACTTC
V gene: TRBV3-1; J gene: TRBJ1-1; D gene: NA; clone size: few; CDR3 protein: CASPIGALNTEAFF; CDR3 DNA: TGTGCCAGCCCCATCGGGGCCCTGAACACTGAAGCTTTCTTT
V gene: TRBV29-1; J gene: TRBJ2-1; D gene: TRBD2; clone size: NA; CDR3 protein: CSVEDLTREGQHEQFF; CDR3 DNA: TGCAGCGTTGAAGATCTTACGCGGGAGGGCCAGCATGAGCAGTTCTTC
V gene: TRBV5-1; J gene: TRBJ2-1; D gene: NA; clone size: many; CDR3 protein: CASREYDLDLASSYNEQFF; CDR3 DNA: TGCGCCAGCAGGGAATACGACCTCGATCTAGCCAGCTCCTACAATGAGCAGTTCTTC